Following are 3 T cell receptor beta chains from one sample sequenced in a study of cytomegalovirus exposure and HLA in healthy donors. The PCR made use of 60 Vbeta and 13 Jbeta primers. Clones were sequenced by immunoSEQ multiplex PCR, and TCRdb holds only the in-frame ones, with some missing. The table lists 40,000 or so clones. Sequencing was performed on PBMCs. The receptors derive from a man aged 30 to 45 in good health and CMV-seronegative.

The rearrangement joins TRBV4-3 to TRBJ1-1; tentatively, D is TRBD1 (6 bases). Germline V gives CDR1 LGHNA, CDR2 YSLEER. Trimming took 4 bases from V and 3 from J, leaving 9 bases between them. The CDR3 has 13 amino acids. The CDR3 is CASSPTGHTEAFF. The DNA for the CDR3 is TGCGCCAGCAGCCCGACAGGCCACACTGAAGCTTTCTTT.

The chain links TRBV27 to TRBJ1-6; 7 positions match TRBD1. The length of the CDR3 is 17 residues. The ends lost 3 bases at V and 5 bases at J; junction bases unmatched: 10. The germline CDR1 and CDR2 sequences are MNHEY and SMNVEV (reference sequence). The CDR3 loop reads CASSFAPGGINNSPLHF. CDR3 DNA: TGTGCCAGCAGTTTCGCCCCAGGGGGGATTAATAATTCACCCCTCCACTTT.

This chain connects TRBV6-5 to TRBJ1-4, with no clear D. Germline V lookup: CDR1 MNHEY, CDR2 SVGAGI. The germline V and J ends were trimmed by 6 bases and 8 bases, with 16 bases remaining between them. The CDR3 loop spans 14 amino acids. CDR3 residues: CASSPLSMSEKLFF. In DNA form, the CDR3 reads TGTGCCAGCAGCCCCCTCTCAATGAGCGAAAAACTGTTTTTT.